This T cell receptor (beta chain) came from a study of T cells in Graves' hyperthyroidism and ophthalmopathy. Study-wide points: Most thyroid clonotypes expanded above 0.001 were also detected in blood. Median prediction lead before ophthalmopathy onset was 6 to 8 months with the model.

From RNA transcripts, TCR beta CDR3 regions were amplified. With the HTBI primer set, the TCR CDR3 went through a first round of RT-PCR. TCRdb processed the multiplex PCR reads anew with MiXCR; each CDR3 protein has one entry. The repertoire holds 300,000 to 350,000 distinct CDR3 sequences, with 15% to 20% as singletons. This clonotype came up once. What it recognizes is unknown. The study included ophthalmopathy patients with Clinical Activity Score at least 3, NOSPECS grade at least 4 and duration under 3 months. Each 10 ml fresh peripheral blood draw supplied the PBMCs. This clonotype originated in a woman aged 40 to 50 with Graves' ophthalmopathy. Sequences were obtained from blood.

The CDR3 sequence is CASSQVYRGLNTEAFF. The CDR3 nucleotides are TGTGCCAGCAGCCAAGTCTACAGGGGACTGAACACTGAAGCTTTCTTT. The gene calls are TRBV14 and TRBJ1-1, with TRBD1 identical over 7 bases. The V segment lost 1 base and the J segment 0 bases; nucleotides outside the gene matches: 5. The CDR3 totals 16 residues. Germline V gene lookup returns CDR1 SGHDN and CDR2 FVKESK.